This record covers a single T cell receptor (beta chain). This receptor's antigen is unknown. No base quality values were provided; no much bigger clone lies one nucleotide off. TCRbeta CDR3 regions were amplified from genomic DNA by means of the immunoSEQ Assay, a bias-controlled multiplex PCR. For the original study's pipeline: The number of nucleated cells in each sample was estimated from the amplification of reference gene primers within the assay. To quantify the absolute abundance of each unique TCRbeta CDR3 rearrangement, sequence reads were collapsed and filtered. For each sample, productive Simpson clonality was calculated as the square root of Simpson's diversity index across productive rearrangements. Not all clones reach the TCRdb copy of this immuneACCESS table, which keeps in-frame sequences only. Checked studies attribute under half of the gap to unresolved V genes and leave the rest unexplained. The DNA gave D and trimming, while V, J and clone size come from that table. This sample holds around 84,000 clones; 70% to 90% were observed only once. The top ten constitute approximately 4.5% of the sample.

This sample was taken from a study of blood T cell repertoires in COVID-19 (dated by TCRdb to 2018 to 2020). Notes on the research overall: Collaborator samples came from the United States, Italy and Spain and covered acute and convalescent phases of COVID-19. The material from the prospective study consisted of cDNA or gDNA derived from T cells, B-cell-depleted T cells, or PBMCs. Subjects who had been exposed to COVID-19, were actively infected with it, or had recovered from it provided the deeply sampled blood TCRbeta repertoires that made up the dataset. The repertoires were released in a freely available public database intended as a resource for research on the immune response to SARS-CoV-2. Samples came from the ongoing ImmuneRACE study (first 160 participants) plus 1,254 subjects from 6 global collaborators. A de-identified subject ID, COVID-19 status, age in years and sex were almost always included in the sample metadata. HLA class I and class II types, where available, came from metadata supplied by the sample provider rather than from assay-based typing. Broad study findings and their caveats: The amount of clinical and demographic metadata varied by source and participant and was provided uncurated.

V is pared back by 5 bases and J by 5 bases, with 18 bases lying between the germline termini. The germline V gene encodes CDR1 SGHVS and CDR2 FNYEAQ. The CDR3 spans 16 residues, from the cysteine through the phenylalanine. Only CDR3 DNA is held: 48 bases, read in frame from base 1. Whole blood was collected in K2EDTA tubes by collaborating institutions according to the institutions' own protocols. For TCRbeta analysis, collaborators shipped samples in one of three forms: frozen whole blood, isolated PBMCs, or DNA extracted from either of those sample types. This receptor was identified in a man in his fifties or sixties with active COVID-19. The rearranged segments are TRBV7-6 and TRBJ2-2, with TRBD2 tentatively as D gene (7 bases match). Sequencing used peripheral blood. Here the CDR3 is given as CASSPGVGGRTGELFF. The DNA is TGTGCCAGCAGCCCAGGCGTGGGGGGGCGAACCGGGGAGCTGTTTTTT.